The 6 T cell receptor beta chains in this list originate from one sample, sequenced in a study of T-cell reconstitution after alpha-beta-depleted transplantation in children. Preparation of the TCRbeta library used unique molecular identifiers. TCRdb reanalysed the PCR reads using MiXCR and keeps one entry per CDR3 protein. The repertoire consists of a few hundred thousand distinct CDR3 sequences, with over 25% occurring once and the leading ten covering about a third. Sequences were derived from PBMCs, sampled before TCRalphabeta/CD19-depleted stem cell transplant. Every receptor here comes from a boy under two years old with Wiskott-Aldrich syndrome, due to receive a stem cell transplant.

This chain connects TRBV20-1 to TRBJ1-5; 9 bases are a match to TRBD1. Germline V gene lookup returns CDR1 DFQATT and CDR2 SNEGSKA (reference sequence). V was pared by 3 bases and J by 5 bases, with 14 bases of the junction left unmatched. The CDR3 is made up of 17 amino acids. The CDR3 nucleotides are TGCAGTGCTAGCAGTCCATCCGGGACAGGGAAATATCAGCCCCAGCATTTT. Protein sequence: CSASSPSGTGKYQPQHF.

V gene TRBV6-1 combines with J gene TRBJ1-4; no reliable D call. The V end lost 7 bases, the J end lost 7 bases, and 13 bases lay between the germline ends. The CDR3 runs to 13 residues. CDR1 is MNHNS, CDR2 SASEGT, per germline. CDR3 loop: CASKWGLGEKLFF. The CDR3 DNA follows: TGTGCCAGCAAATGGGGTCTCGGTGAAAAACTGTTTTTT.

The CDR3 protein is CSARIRSLAAYNEQFF. CDR3 in DNA: TGCAGTGCTAGGATACGATCCCTAGCGGCCTACAATGAGCAGTTCTTC. The chain recombines TRBV20-1 with TRBJ2-1; 7 bases fit TRBD2. In germline, CDR1 is DFQATT, CDR2 SNEGSKA (reference sequence). The CDR3 sequence is 16 residues long. V trimming: 3 bases; J trimming: 2 bases; junction bases outside the gene matches: 10.

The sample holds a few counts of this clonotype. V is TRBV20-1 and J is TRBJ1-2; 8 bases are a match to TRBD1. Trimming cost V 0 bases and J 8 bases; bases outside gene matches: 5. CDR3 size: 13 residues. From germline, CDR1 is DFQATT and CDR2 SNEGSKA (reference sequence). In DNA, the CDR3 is TGCAGTGCTAGAGACGACAGGGGCGACGGCTACACCTTC. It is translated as CSARDDRGDGYTF.

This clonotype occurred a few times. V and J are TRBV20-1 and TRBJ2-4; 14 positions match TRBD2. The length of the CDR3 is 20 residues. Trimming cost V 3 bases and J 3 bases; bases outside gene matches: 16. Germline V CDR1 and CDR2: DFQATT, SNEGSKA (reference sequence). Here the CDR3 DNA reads TGCAGTGCTAGCCGGTCGGGACTAGCGGGGGTATTTTGGGGCAAAAACATTCAGTACTTC. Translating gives CSASRSGLAGVFWGKNIQYF.

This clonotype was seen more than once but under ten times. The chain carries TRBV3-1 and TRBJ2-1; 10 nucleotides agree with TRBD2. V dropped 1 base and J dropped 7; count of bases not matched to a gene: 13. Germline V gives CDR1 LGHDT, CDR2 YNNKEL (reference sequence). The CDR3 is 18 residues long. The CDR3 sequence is CASSQAGRWSGRANEQFF. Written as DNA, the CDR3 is TGTGCCAGCAGCCAAGCCGGCCGGTGGAGCGGGAGGGCTAATGAGCAGTTCTTC.